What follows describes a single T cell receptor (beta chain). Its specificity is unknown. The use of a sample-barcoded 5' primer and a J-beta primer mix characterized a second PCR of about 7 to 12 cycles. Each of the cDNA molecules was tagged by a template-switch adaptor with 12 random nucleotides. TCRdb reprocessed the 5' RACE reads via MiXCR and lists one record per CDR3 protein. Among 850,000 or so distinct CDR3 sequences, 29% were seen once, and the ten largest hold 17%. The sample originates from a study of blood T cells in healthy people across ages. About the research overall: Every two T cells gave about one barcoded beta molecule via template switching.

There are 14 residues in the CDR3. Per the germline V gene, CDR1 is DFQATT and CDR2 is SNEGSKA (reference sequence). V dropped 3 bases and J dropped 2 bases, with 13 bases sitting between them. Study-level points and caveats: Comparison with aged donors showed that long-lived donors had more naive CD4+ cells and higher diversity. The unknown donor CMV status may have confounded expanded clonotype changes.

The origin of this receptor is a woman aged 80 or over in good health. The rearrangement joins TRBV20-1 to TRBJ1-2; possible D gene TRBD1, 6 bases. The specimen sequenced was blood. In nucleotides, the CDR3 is TGCAGTGCTAGGGGGACGGACAGCAACTATGGCTACACCTTC. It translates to CSARGTDSNYGYTF.